This T cell receptor beta chain was identified in a study of T cell responses to AZD1222 COVID-19 vaccine. The wider study: Pooled in the analysis were second doses at about 4 or about 12 weeks. Findings and limits, study-wide: Close to half of all spike-specific TCRs reportedly target regions of the variants that are unmutated. Scientists sampled the repertoires only once the peak T cell response had passed. Only 5 or 6 people who got AZD1222 tested seropositive at baseline.

CDR1 and CDR2 from the germline V gene are KGHSH and LQKENI. This CDR3 spans 16 amino acids. With 0 bases clipped from V and 4 bases from J, the junction kept 3 bases outside the gene matches. On this clone: Its antigen remains unknown.

Sequencing used immunoSEQ multiplex PCR; TCRdb keeps in-frame clones, though not all of them. Of roughly 140,000 clones in the sample, less than 95% were seen once. The J gene is TRBJ1-1, the V gene TRBV18; 12 nucleotides align to TRBD1. This receptor was taken from an adult in good health. The sequences come from peripheral blood, collected on day 0 of AZD1222 vaccination. CDR3 sequence: CASSPPGQGASTEAFF. In DNA form, the CDR3 reads TGTGCCAGCTCACCACCGGGACAGGGGGCCAGCACTGAAGCTTTCTTT.